The clone carrying this TCR beta chain was observed at least ten times. Its matching antigen is unknown. TCRdb ran MiXCR on the 5' RACE reads and lists one entry per CDR3 protein. The table lists about 920,000 distinct CDR3 sequences, about 12% of them singletons, with around 1.6% in the top ten. This entry comes from a study of identical twins. Study outcomes and limitations: A lower insertion count was a feature of abundant cord blood beta clonotypes, with no such feature in memory repertoires.

CDR1 is LGHDT and CDR2 is YNNKEL in the germline V gene (reference sequence). Trimming left V 4 bases short and J 9 bases short, with 13 bases between. The CDR3 has 14 amino acids. These sequences were also reported in another study, on yellow fever vaccine responses in identical twins.

The sequence derives from a woman aged 18-30 years in good health. The chain combines TRBV3-1 with TRBJ1-6, with D uncertain. Sequenced input: PBMCs. CDR3 in DNA: TGTGCCAGCAGCCCAAACCGGGCGGGTTCACCCCTCCACTTT. Translation: CASSPNRAGSPLHF.